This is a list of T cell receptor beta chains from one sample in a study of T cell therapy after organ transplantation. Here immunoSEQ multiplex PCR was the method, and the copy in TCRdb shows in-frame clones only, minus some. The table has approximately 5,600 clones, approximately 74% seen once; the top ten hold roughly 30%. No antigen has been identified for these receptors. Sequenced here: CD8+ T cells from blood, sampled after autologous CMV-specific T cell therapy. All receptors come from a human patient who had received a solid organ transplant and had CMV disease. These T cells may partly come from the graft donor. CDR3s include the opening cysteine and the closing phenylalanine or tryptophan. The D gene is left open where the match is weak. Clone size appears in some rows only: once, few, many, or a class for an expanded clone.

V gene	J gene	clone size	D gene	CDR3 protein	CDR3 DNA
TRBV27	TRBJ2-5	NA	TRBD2	CASSLISSGSGETQYF	TGTGCCAGCAGTTTAATAAGTAGCGGGAGCGGAGAGACCCAGTACTTC
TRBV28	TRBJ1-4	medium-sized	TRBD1	CASSLALGTDYNEKLFF	TGTGCCAGCAGTTTAGCTCTCGGGACAGATTATAATGAAAAACTGTTTTTT
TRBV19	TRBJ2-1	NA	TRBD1	CATRQGYFNEQFF	TGTGCCACCAGACAGGGGTATTTCAATGAGCAGTTCTTC
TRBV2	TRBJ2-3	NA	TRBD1	CASSPGTGSTDTQYF	TGTGCCAGCAGCCCCGGGACAGGGAGCACAGATACGCAGTATTTT
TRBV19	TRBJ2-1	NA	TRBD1	CASRSPGGPPYNEQFF	TGTGCCAGTAGATCCCCAGGGGGCCCTCCCTACAATGAGCAGTTCTTC
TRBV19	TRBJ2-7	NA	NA	CASSTTGFHEQYF	TGTGCCAGTAGTACTACAGGGTTCCACGAGCAGTACTTC
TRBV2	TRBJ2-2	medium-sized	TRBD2	CASSVSLERENTGELFF	TGTGCCAGCAGTGTCAGTCTCGAGCGGGAGAACACCGGGGAGCTGTTTTTT
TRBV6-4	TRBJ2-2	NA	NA	CASSDRDDGELFF	TGTGCCAGCAGTGACAGGGATGACGGGGAGCTGTTTTTT
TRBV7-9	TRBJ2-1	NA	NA	CASSLGGPPYNEQFF	TGTGCCAGCAGCTTAGGCGGGCCCCCTTACAATGAGCAGTTCTTC
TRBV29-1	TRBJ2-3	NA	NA	CSVEKRSSSTDTQYF	TGCAGCGTTGAAAAGAGAAGCTCTAGCACAGATACGCAGTATTTT
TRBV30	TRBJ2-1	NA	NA	CAWSRIGYEQFF	TGTGCCTGGAGTCGTATAGGGTATGAGCAGTTCTTC
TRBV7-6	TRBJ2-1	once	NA	CASSRGRGDEQFF	TGTGCCAGCAGCCGGGGCCGGGGCGATGAGCAGTTCTTC
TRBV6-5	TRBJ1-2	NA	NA	CASSYSEGALYGYTF	TGTGCCAGCAGTTACTCGGAAGGGGCCCTCTATGGCTACACCTTC
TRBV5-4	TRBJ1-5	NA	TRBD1	CASSLEGQGAQPQHF	TGTGCCAGCAGCTTGGAGGGACAGGGGGCTCAGCCCCAGCATTTT
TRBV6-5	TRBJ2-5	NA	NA	CASSPIHRVRETQYF	TGTGCCAGCAGTCCCATACACAGGGTCCGAGAGACCCAGTACTTC
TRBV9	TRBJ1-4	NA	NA	CASSYEGGTNEKLFF	TGTGCCAGCAGCTACGAGGGAGGAACTAATGAAAAACTGTTTTTT
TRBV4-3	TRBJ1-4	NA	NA	CASSQDRQSSGEKLFF	TGCGCCAGCAGCCAAGACAGACAGTCCTCTGGTGAAAAACTGTTTTTT
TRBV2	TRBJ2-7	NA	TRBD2	CASSPGGLAYEQYF	TGTGCCAGCAGCCCCGGGGGACTAGCCTACGAGCAGTACTTC
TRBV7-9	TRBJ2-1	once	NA	CASSFSREQFF	TGTGCCAGCAGCTTCTCGCGTGAGCAGTTCTTC
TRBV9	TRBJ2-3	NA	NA	CASSGGGTDTQYF	TGTGCCAGCAGCGGAGGGGGCACAGATACGCAGTATTTT
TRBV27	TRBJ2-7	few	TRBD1	CASSFGQGLVQYF	TGTGCCAGCAGTTTCGGACAGGGCCTCGTGCAGTACTTC
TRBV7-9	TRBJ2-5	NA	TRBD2	CASSLLPGLAGGPGETQYF	TGTGCCAGCAGCTTACTACCGGGACTAGCGGGAGGGCCGGGAGAGACCCAGTACTTC
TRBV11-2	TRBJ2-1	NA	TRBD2	CASASGRGEQFF	TGTGCCAGCGCTAGCGGGAGAGGAGAGCAGTTCTTC
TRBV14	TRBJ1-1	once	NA	CASSLVQLNTEAFF	TGTGCCAGCAGCCTGGTACAGCTGAACACTGAAGCTTTCTTT
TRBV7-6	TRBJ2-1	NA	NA	CASRLGSSYNEQFF	TGTGCCAGCAGGTTGGGCTCTTCCTACAATGAGCAGTTCTTC
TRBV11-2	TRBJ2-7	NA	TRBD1	CASSQPGQVYEQYF	TGTGCCAGCAGCCAACCGGGACAGGTATACGAGCAGTACTTC